Shown below are 32 T cell receptor beta chains from a single sample sequenced in a study of shared clonotypes between healthy human individuals. Sequencing used immunoSEQ multiplex PCR; TCRdb keeps in-frame clones, though not all of them. The table shows 2 million to 3 million clones, with 80% to 95% occurring only once. Sequencing was carried out using naive CD4+ T cells from PBMCs. Stated subset: CD45RA+ positively selected. The receptors shown here come from a man aged 18-30 years in good health. Some clones in this sample may be carry-over from other donors' samples.

The chain is built from TRBV5-8 and TRBJ1-2, with D maybe TRBD1 (6 bases). V lost 4 bases and J 4 bases, leaving 20 bases between the germline ends. This CDR3 comprises 16 residues. CDR1 and CDR2 from the germline V gene are SGHTS and YDEGEE. CDR3 in DNA: TGTGCCAGCAGCCCGTGGGGCGGGGGCGTAGGCTATGGCTACACCTTC. This sequence encodes CASSPWGGGVGYGYTF. The full variable domain, completed using reference TRBV5-8 and TRBJ1-2, is EAGVTQSPTHLIKTRGQQATLRCSPISGHTSVYWYQQALGLGLQFLLWYDEGEERNRGNFPPRFSGRQFPNYSSELNVNALELEDSALYLCASSPWGGGVGYGYTFGSGTRLTVV.

The J gene is TRBJ2-7, the V gene TRBV5-1; 9 bases align to TRBD2. The germline gives CDR1 SGHRS, CDR2 YFSETQ. The trim removed 0 bases at V and 2 bases at J, leaving 9 bases unmatched. The CDR3 length is 17 residues. CDR3 region: CASSLGLAGSFPYEQYF. For the CDR3, the DNA is TGCGCCAGCAGCTTGGGGCTAGCGGGAAGTTTTCCCTACGAGCAGTACTTC.

The chain uses TRBV7-3 and TRBJ2-2; unclear D gene. V lost 3 bases and J 5 bases, leaving 1 base between the germline ends. This CDR3 is built from 11 residues. Germline values: CDR1 SGHTA, CDR2 FQGTGA. The DNA for the CDR3 is TGTGCCAGCAGCTTTACCGGGGAGCTGTTTTTT. This encodes CASSFTGELFF.

The CDR3 coding sequence is TGTGCCAGCTCACCCGCGGGCGACAGTTCCTACGAGCAGTACTTC. Amino acid sequence: CASSPAGDSSYEQYF. The genes are TRBV18 and TRBJ2-7; D possibly matches TRBD1 or TRBD2 (5 bases each). Germline CDR1 and CDR2: KGHSH and LQKENI. Trimming took 3 bases from V and 1 from J, leaving 13 bases between them. This CDR3 has 15 amino acids.

Regarding this clone: Other DNA sequences within the sample encode an identical CDR3. The V and J genes are TRBV29-1 and TRBJ2-6, with D uncertain. This CDR3 contains 12 residues. Trimming stripped 4 bases from V and 0 bases from J, with 1 base between. Germline lookup yields CDR1 SQVTM and CDR2 ANQGSEA. The CDR3 here is CSVVSGANVLTF. CDR3 coding DNA: TGCAGCGTTGTCTCTGGGGCCAACGTCCTGACTTTC.

This chain uses TRBV11-2 with TRBJ1-4; possibly TRBD1 for D (5 bases). Germline V gene lookup returns CDR1 SGHAT and CDR2 FQNNGV. This CDR3 has 14 amino acids. V was clipped by 5 bases and J by 3 bases, with 10 bases between them. The DNA of the CDR3 is TGTGCCAGCAGCAGAATGGGGGCTAATGAAAAACTGTTTTTT. The encoded protein is CASSRMGANEKLFF.

CDR3 region: CASSFLRERPGELFF. CDR3 nucleotide sequence: TGCGCCAGCAGCTTCCTACGGGAGCGGCCCGGGGAGCTGTTTTTT. The V gene is TRBV5-1, the J gene TRBJ2-2; tentatively, D is TRBD2 (6 bases). The length of the CDR3 is 15 residues. Germline V CDR1 and CDR2: SGHRS, YFSETQ. Trimming shortened V by 2 bases and J by 6 bases, and 14 bases separated the two germline ends.

The chain is built from TRBV7-9 and TRBJ1-4; no firm D call. The germline CDR1 and CDR2 sequences are SEHNR and FQNEAQ (reference sequence). CDR3 length: 13 amino acids. Deletions cut 3 bases from V and 0 bases from J, with 2 bases between. The CDR3 sequence is CASSFSTNEKLFF. DNA of the CDR3: TGTGCCAGCAGCTTCTCAACTAATGAAAAACTGTTTTTT.

The chain uses TRBV7-2 and TRBJ2-7; TRBD1 matches 11 bases. Germline CDR1 and CDR2: SGHTA and FQGNSA. The CDR3 extends over 15 amino acids. The junction had 7 bases not matched to a gene; V was cut back by 5 bases and J by 4 bases. The CDR3 DNA follows: TGTGCCAGCAGCACCCTAGGGACAGGGGGGTACGAGCAGTACTTC. Its protein product is CASSTLGTGGYEQYF.

This clone came up a few times. The chain has TRBV9 and TRBJ1-1, with 7 bases lining up with TRBD1. This CDR3 region has 14 residues. The V gene's germline CDR1 is SGDLS and CDR2 YYNGEE. V lost 6 bases and J lost 0; bases outside the gene matches: 5. The CDR3 spells CASNVGTVNTEAFF. CDR3 DNA: TGTGCCAGCAATGTTGGGACAGTGAACACTGAAGCTTTCTTT.

The rearrangement links TRBV9 to TRBJ2-7; D tentatively reads TRBD1 or TRBD2 (5 bases each). The CDR3 is made up of 14 amino acids. CDR1 SGDLS and CDR2 YYNGEE come from the germline V gene. V gave up 0 bases and J gave up 5 bases, with 12 bases separating them. The CDR3 protein is CASSVDGGRNEQYF. The CDR3, as DNA: TGTGCCAGCAGCGTAGATGGGGGAAGGAACGAGCAGTACTTC.

The chain employs TRBV7-2 and TRBJ2-2, with unresolved D. Germline loops: CDR1 SGHTA, CDR2 FQGNSA. The CDR3 covers 13 residues. Trimming removed 3 bases at V and 4 bases at J, with 6 bases between. The CDR3 spells CASSFASTGELFF. In DNA, the CDR3 is TGTGCCAGCAGCTTCGCTAGCACCGGGGAGCTGTTTTTT.

As regards this clone: The same CDR3 can be traced to other DNA sequences in this sample. The V gene is TRBV28, the J gene TRBJ2-7; 9 nucleotides align to TRBD1. Per germline, CDR1 MDHEN and CDR2 SYDVKM. Unmatched junction bases numbered 4, after V lost 6 bases and J lost 1 base. The CDR3 is 14 residues long. CDR3: CASRGQGSSYEQYF. The CDR3 nucleotides read TGTGCCAGCAGAGGACAGGGGTCGTCCTACGAGCAGTACTTC.

The chain uses TRBV6-6 and TRBJ2-7, with D possibly matching TRBD2 (6 bases). V gave up 0 bases and J gave up 0 bases, with 12 bases separating them. Germline values: CDR1 MNHNY, CDR2 SVGAGI (reference sequence). The CDR3 sequence is 16 residues long. The CDR3 protein is CASSYSRGTSSYEQYF. In DNA form, the CDR3 reads TGTGCCAGCAGTTACTCCCGGGGGACGAGCTCCTACGAGCAGTACTTC.

The chain recombines TRBV28 with TRBJ1-2, with D possibly matching TRBD1 (6 bases). CDR1 and CDR2 (germline): MDHEN, SYDVKM. V lost 5 bases, J lost 9 bases, and 16 bases lay in between. This CDR3 is 13 amino acids long. The CDR3 region has the DNA TGTGCCAGCAGTCTTGGTCAGGGGTGGAGCTACACCTTC. It codes for CASSLGQGWSYTF.

The gene calls are TRBV5-1 and TRBJ2-3; D might be TRBD2 (6 bases). CDR1 is SGHRS, CDR2 YFSETQ, per germline. The CDR3 totals 17 residues. V lost 3 bases, J lost 4 bases, and 21 bases lay in between. In nucleotides, the CDR3 is TGCGCCAGCAGCTACGACCCTGGCGGGATTCGGCCAGATACGCAGTATTTT. This codes for CASSYDPGGIRPDTQYF. Full variable domain (rest looked up from reference TRBV5-1 and TRBJ2-3): KAGVTQTPRYLIKTRGQQVTLSCSPISGHRSVSWYQQTPGQGLQFLFEYFSETQRNKGNFPGRFSGRQFSNSRSEMNVSTLELGDSALYLCASSYDPGGIRPDTQYFGPGTRLTVL.

A single count supports this clone. J is TRBJ2-7 and V is TRBV18; D is perhaps TRBD1 (5 bases). CDR3 size: 14 residues. Trimming left V 3 bases short and J 7 bases short, with 16 bases between. Germline V gives CDR1 KGHSH, CDR2 LQKENI. The CDR3 spells CASSPQDTILEQYF. The CDR3 DNA reads TGTGCCAGCTCACCCCAGGACACAATATTAGAGCAGTACTTC.

The genes are TRBV5-1 and TRBJ2-7; 8 nucleotides match TRBD2. Per germline, CDR1 SGHRS and CDR2 YFSETQ. This CDR3 has 16 amino acids. J gave up 1 base and V 5 bases, and 11 bases lay outside the gene matches. The CDR3 loop reads CASRAGGDGRSYEQYF. The DNA of the CDR3 is TGCGCCAGCAGGGCCGGGGGGGACGGACGTTCCTACGAGCAGTACTTC.

This chain uses TRBV28 with TRBJ2-2; D remains ambiguous. The CDR3 contains 14 residues. Trimming took 2 bases from V and 5 from J, leaving 9 bases between them. Germline V gives CDR1 MDHEN, CDR2 SYDVKM. CDR3 sequence (DNA): TGTGCCAGCAGTTTAGCCCCCGGGACCGGGGAGCTGTTTTTT. Protein: CASSLAPGTGELFF.

This clone has just one count. The genes are TRBV28 and TRBJ2-1; D is unresolved. V lost 6 bases and J lost 5, with 26 bases in between. Germline V CDR1 and CDR2: MDHEN, SYDVKM. The CDR3 has 18 residues. CDR3 DNA sequence: TGTGCCAGCAGCGTCCCCCTCGTACTCGAGAGACTGGACAATGAGCAGTTCTTC. Translated: CASSVPLVLERLDNEQFF. Full variable domain (outside the CDR3, taken from reference TRBV28 and TRBJ2-1): DVKVTQSSRYLVKRTGEKVFLECVQDMDHENMFWYRQDPGLGLRLIYFSYDVKMKEKGDIPEGYSVSREKKERFSLILESASTNQTSMYLCASSVPLVLERLDNEQFFGPGTRLTVL.

The V call is TRBV9, the J call TRBJ2-2; 14 bases agree with TRBD2. Germline V lookup: CDR1 SGDLS, CDR2 YYNGEE. CDR3 length equals 16 residues. Trimming took 3 bases from V and 7 from J; bases not matched to a gene: 5. DNA for the CDR3: TGTGCCAGCAGCGCTACGGGACTAGCGGGGGTCGGGGAGCTGTTTTTT. This gives the protein CASSATGLAGVGELFF.

In its sample, this clone was seen a few times. The chain recombines TRBV27 with TRBJ1-5; D call uncertain. V was cut by 5 bases and J by 4 bases, with 9 bases left in between. This CDR3 has 13 amino acids. Germline lookup yields CDR1 MNHEY and CDR2 SMNVEV (reference sequence). CDR3 DNA sequence: TGTGCCAGCAGTAGAATCACTAATCAGCCCCAGCATTTT. It yields the protein CASSRITNQPQHF.

The chain joins TRBV19 to TRBJ2-5, with 7 bases lining up with TRBD1. Germline V gene data show CDR1 as LNHDA and CDR2 as SQIVND (reference sequence). This CDR3 has 13 residues. Losses at the gene ends were 5 bases for V and 5 bases for J; bases not matched to a gene: 5. CDR3 DNA sequence: TGTGCCAGTAGTCCGACAGGGTACGAGACCCAGTACTTC. Its translation: CASSPTGYETQYF.

The DNA for the CDR3 is TGCGCCAGCAGTGAAGCTGCGGGATCTGGAAACACCATATATTTT. Its protein product is CASSEAAGSGNTIYF. V gene TRBV10-1 combines with J gene TRBJ1-3; D not resolved. Germline lookup yields CDR1 WNHNN and CDR2 SYGVQD (reference sequence). Trimming removed 3 bases from V and 1 base from J, with 10 bases in between. The length of the CDR3 is 15 residues.

J is TRBJ2-5 and V is TRBV2; 9 bases map to TRBD2. The CDR3 totals 15 residues. The ends lost 3 bases at V and 5 bases at J; junction bases unmatched: 7. Germline V CDR1 and CDR2: SNHLY, FYNNEI. The CDR3 spells CASSDRGSGGETQYF. The CDR3 region has the DNA TGTGCCAGCAGTGATAGGGGTAGCGGGGGTGAGACCCAGTACTTC.

The chain employs TRBV5-5 and TRBJ2-7; TRBD2 matches at 11 bases. After removal of 2 bases from V and 6 bases from J, the junction contained 7 bases not matched to a gene. CDR1 is SGHKS and CDR2 is YYEKEE in the germline V gene (reference sequence). This CDR3 spans 15 amino acids. The CDR3 reads CASSFPSGLAAEQYF. Written as DNA, the CDR3 is TGTGCCAGCAGCTTCCCCTCGGGACTAGCGGCCGAGCAGTACTTC. Full variable domain (rest looked up from reference TRBV5-5 and TRBJ2-7): DAGVTQSPTHLIKTRGQQVTLRCSPISGHKSVSWYQQVLGQGPQFIFQYYEKEERGRGNFPDRFSARQFPNYSSELNVNALLLGDSALYLCASSFPSGLAAEQYFGPGTRLTVT.

V usage is TRBV15 and J usage is TRBJ2-7, with D maybe TRBD1 (6 bases). This CDR3 contains 13 residues. CDR1 LNHNV and CDR2 YYDKDF come from the germline V gene (reference sequence). The V end lost 8 bases, the J end lost 2 bases, and 13 bases lay between the germline ends. CDR3 region: CATRNRATYEQYF. The CDR3 nucleotides are TGTGCCACCCGTAACAGGGCTACCTACGAGCAGTACTTC. Supplemented by reference TRBV15 and TRBJ2-7, the full variable domain reads DAMVIQNPRYQVTQFGKPVTLSCSQTLNHNVMYWYQQKSSQAPKLLFHYYDKDFNNEADTPDNFQSRRPNTSFCFLDIRSPGLGDTAMYLCATRNRATYEQYFGPGTRLTVT.

This chain joins TRBV5-4 and TRBJ2-5; 8 bases are shared with TRBD2. In germline, CDR1 is SGHNT, CDR2 YYREEE (reference sequence). The CDR3 sequence is 17 residues long. V lost 0 bases and J lost 4; bases outside the gene matches: 11. In DNA form, the CDR3 reads TGTGCCAGCAGCTTGGCCGGGACTAGAACACGGGGAGAGACCCAGTACTTC. Its protein is CASSLAGTRTRGETQYF.

V gene TRBV18 combines with J gene TRBJ1-1; D is uncertain. The V end was cut by 3 bases, the J end by 6 bases, with 11 bases between. This CDR3 has 13 amino acids. Germline V gives CDR1 KGHSH, CDR2 LQKENI. This CDR3 is CASSPRPDAEAFF. In DNA, the CDR3 is TGTGCCAGCTCACCGCGACCTGACGCTGAAGCTTTCTTT. Looking up the rest from reference TRBV18 and TRBJ1-1 gives the full variable domain: NAGVMQNPRHLVRRRGQEARLRCSPMKGHSHVYWYRQLPEEGLKFMVYLQKENIIDESGMPKERFSAEFPKEGPSILRIQQVVRGDSAAYFCASSPRPDAEAFFGQGTRLTVV.

This sequence joins TRBV27 and TRBJ1-2; 8 bases agree with TRBD1. This CDR3 contains 13 residues. CDR1 is MNHEY, CDR2 SMNVEV, per germline (reference sequence). V shed 6 bases, J shed 7 bases, and the junction held 7 bases outside the gene matches. CDR3 DNA sequence: TGTGCCAGCAGAGGACAGGGTTTGGGTGGCTACACCTTC. This encodes CASRGQGLGGYTF.

This chain joins TRBV7-9 and TRBJ2-7; 7 positions agree with TRBD1. Germline V gene data show CDR1 as SEHNR and CDR2 as FQNEAQ (reference sequence). The V and J ends lost 5 bases and 5 bases, in that order; junction bases with no gene match: 15. This CDR3 is built from 16 residues. CDR3 residues: CASSPYRQGSLDEQYF. CDR3 DNA: TGTGCCAGCAGCCCTTATAGACAGGGAAGTTTGGACGAGCAGTACTTC.

A few counts support this clone. J is TRBJ1-1 and V is TRBV9; D uncertain. Trimming stripped 0 bases from V and 2 bases from J, with 11 bases between. Looked up from germline, CDR1 is SGDLS and CDR2 is YYNGEE. The CDR3 is 15 residues long. The CDR3 region is CASSVVGSSNTEAFF. DNA of the CDR3: TGTGCCAGCAGCGTAGTCGGCAGCTCAAACACTGAAGCTTTCTTT.